This entry lists 32 T cell receptor beta chains sequenced from one sample in a study of cytomegalovirus exposure and HLA in healthy donors. The PCR ran on 60 Vbeta and 13 Jbeta primers. Here immunoSEQ multiplex PCR was the method, and the copy in TCRdb shows in-frame clones only, minus some. Of about 110,000 clones detected, roughly 80% appear once; the ten largest clones hold around 4%. Sequencing input: PBMCs. These receptors originate from a woman aged 40 to 49 in good health and CMV-seronegative.

This clone was recorded once. This chain links TRBV18 with TRBJ2-5; 7 nucleotides match TRBD1. Germline trimming cut 2 bases from V and 5 bases from J; bases unmatched to any gene: 5. The germline V gene has CDR1 KGHSH and CDR2 LQKENI. This CDR3 region has 14 residues. The DNA for the CDR3 is TGTGCCAGCTCACCAAAAGGGGGCGGCGAGACCCAGTACTTC. As protein: CASSPKGGGETQYF.

This clone was detected only once. The CDR3 DNA reads TGTGCCAGCAGCTCGAGACTAGATGATACGCAGTATTTT. This encodes CASSSRLDDTQYF. The gene calls are TRBV7-3 and TRBJ2-3; tentatively, D is TRBD2 (6 bases). The germline gives CDR1 SGHTA, CDR2 FQGTGA. Deletions cut 4 bases from V and 6 bases from J, with 11 bases between. The CDR3 totals 13 residues.

The chain carries TRBV6-5 and TRBJ1-5, with D uncertain. There are 12 residues in the CDR3. Germline V gene lookup returns CDR1 MNHEY and CDR2 SVGAGI. V dropped 5 bases and J dropped 9 bases, with 11 bases sitting between them. CDR3 sequence reads: CASSRVPRPQHF. CDR3 bases: TGTGCCAGCAGTCGGGTTCCCCGGCCCCAGCATTTT.

The chain joins TRBV18 to TRBJ1-1; no firm D call. The CDR3 loop spans 14 amino acids. V dropped 2 bases and J dropped 2 bases, with 9 bases sitting between them. CDR1 KGHSH and CDR2 LQKENI come from the germline V gene. CDR3 coding DNA: TGTGCCAGCTCACCATTCACAGCCAACACTGAAGCTTTCTTT. Its translation: CASSPFTANTEAFF.

The chain has TRBV7-9 and TRBJ2-5; D is unclear. V lost 3 bases to trimming and J lost 2 bases, with 16 bases between them. In germline, CDR1 is SEHNR, CDR2 FQNEAQ (reference sequence). The CDR3 loop spans 16 amino acids. CDR3 region: CASSFLVSPPQETQYF. Written as DNA, the CDR3 is TGTGCCAGCAGCTTCCTAGTCTCTCCGCCTCAAGAGACCCAGTACTTC.

Points on this clone: This sample also contains other DNA sequences that code for the same CDR3. The gene calls are TRBV10-3 and TRBJ1-4, with 7 positions matching TRBD1. Trimming took 7 bases from V and 6 from J; bases not matched to a gene: 11. The CDR3 totals 15 residues. The V gene's germline CDR1 is ENHRY and CDR2 SYGVKD. This CDR3 reads CAIKGDRVRDEKLFF. The CDR3 coding sequence is TGTGCCATCAAGGGAGACAGGGTGAGAGATGAAAAACTGTTTTTT.

This clone showed up just once. CDR3 protein: CARSPGNTGELFF. DNA of the CDR3: TGTGCCAGAAGCCCAGGGAACACCGGGGAGCTGTTTTTT. The V call is TRBV5-3, the J call TRBJ2-2; no clear D gene. TRBV5-3 is an open reading frame whose function is uncertain. V was shortened by 4 bases and J by 1 base, with 5 bases between the two germline ends. The length of the CDR3 is 13 residues.

This clone was observed a few times. V usage is TRBV30 and J usage is TRBJ2-2, with D maybe TRBD1 (6 bases). The CDR3 consists of 14 residues. The germline CDR1 and CDR2 sequences are GTSNPN and SVGIG (reference sequence). The V end was cut by 8 bases, the J end by 5 bases, with 18 bases between. The CDR3 is CARELQGETGELFF. In DNA, the CDR3 is TGTGCCCGCGAATTACAGGGTGAGACCGGGGAGCTGTTTTTT. The full variable domain, its missing parts supplied by reference TRBV30 and TRBJ2-2, is SQTIHQWPATLVQPVGSPLSLECTVEGTSNPNLYWYRQAAGRGLQLLFYSVGIGQISSEVPQNLSASRPQDRQFILSSKKLLLSDSGFYLCARELQGETGELFFGEGSRLTVL.

This chain joins TRBV6-1 and TRBJ1-4; 8 bases are shared with TRBD1. The CDR3 has 15 amino acids. Germline-derived CDR1 and CDR2 are MNHNS and SASEGT. Unmatched junction bases numbered 9, after V lost 4 bases and J lost 8 bases. Here the CDR3 reads CASSGQGFPQEKLFF. For the CDR3, the DNA is TGTGCCAGCAGTGGACAGGGGTTTCCACAAGAAAAACTGTTTTTT.

The sample holds a few counts of this clone. The CDR3 reads CARQGIGVYGYTF. In nucleotides, the CDR3 is TGTGCCAGGCAGGGGATCGGGGTCTATGGCTACACCTTC. The chain has TRBV2 and TRBJ1-2, with D possibly being TRBD1 (6 bases). V was trimmed by 9 bases and J by 4 bases, leaving 15 bases between them. Per the germline V gene, CDR1 is SNHLY and CDR2 is FYNNEI. The CDR3 runs to 13 residues.

This clone was observed a few times. The gene calls are TRBV5-1 and TRBJ2-5, with D unresolved. The V and J ends lost 0 bases and 4 bases respectively, with 7 bases between them. Germline CDR1 is SGHRS and CDR2 is YFSETQ. The CDR3 sequence is 13 residues long. The CDR3 loop reads CASSLGSVETQYF. Here the CDR3 DNA reads TGCGCCAGCAGCTTGGGATCGGTAGAGACCCAGTACTTC. Using reference TRBV5-1 and TRBJ2-5 for the parts outside the CDR3, the full variable domain is KAGVTQTPRYLIKTRGQQVTLSCSPISGHRSVSWYQQTPGQGLQFLFEYFSETQRNKGNFPGRFSGRQFSNSRSEMNVSTLELGDSALYLCASSLGSVETQYFGPGTRLLVL.

The chain combines TRBV7-9 with TRBJ1-1; no reliable D call. V gave up 5 bases and J gave up 1 base, with 14 bases separating them. CDR3 length: 15 amino acids. Germline loops: CDR1 SEHNR, CDR2 FQNEAQ (reference sequence). CDR3 coding DNA: TGTGCCAGCAGCCGGGCTGGGGAGGGGAACACTGAAGCTTTCTTT. This sequence encodes CASSRAGEGNTEAFF.

A single count supports this clone. The gene calls are TRBV4-2 and TRBJ2-1, with TRBD2 matching 10 bases. This CDR3 is built from 19 residues. Germline V gene data show CDR1 as LGHNA and CDR2 as YNFKEQ. V gave up 3 bases and J gave up 5 bases; unmatched junction bases: 16. CDR3 sequence (DNA): TGTGCCAGCAGCCACCTAGCGGGGGACCCAATAGGGGAGAACAATGAGCAGTTCTTC. Amino acids: CASSHLAGDPIGENNEQFF.

The CDR3 DNA reads TGTGCCTGGAGTGTTCGGGGTACTCCCTTCTCCTACGAGCAGTACTTC. It yields the protein CAWSVRGTPFSYEQYF. J is TRBJ2-7 and V is TRBV30; the D gene is possibly TRBD2 (5 bases). Trimming removed 0 bases from V and 0 bases from J, with 15 bases in between. CDR1 is GTSNPN, CDR2 SVGIG, per germline (reference sequence). This CDR3 has 16 residues.

CDR3 residues: CASSQGGVNQPQHF. As DNA, the CDR3 is TGTGCCAGCAGCCAAGGAGGGGTCAATCAGCCCCAGCATTTT. The chain has TRBV7-6 and TRBJ1-5; D is perhaps TRBD1 (5 bases). V lost 5 bases and J lost 3, with 11 bases in between. Germline-derived CDR1 and CDR2 are SGHVS and FNYEAQ. This CDR3 comprises 14 residues.

To note about this clone: One junction end disagrees with the germline gene, perhaps due to a read error. This chain links TRBV5-6 with TRBJ2-7; TRBD1 matches at 7 bases. This CDR3 region has 14 residues. The germline V gene encodes CDR1 SGHDT and CDR2 YYEEEE. The CDR3, as DNA: TGTACCAGTGAAAAGGGGGCCCCCGCCTACGAGCAGTACTTC. Residues: CTSEKGAPAYEQYF.

The chain carries TRBV19 and TRBJ2-7; perhaps TRBD2 as D (7 bases). CDR1 is LNHDA and CDR2 is SQIVND in the germline V gene (reference sequence). The CDR3 extends over 12 amino acids. Trimming took off 5 bases at V and 5 bases at J, with 10 bases between the two ends. CDR3 residues: CASSWGGNEQYF. The CDR3 DNA is TGTGCCAGTAGTTGGGGGGGCAACGAGCAGTACTTC.

As regards this clone: Just one base apart from a much larger clone, this may be a read error. Different DNA sequences within this sample yield the same CDR3. V gene TRBV6-5 combines with J gene TRBJ2-3, with a possible D match to TRBD2 (6 bases). Germline V gives CDR1 MNHEY, CDR2 SVGAGI. Trimming took 0 bases from V and 0 from J, leaving 7 bases between them. This CDR3 region has 15 residues. The CDR3 DNA is TGTGCCAGCAGTTACTCGGGGGGTAGCACAGATACGCAGTATTTT. As protein: CASSYSGGSTDTQYF.

This clone showed up just a few times. The chain joins TRBV6-5 to TRBJ2-1; D perhaps matches TRBD2 (6 bases). Between the trimmed V and J ends, which lost 7 bases and 4 bases, there was a span of 17 bases. From germline, CDR1 is MNHEY and CDR2 SVGAGI. The CDR3 contains 15 residues. The CDR3 bases are TGTGCCAGCAATACGGGGGAACCGGCATACAATGAGCAGTTCTTC. As protein: CASNTGEPAYNEQFF.

This rearrangement joins TRBV5-6 to TRBJ2-5; 7 bases are shared with TRBD1. Near its end, the DNA agrees better with TRBJ2-7, so the J call may be wrong. The CDR3 spans 13 residues. CDR1 and CDR2 from the germline V gene are SGHDT and YYEEEE. CDR3 sequence (DNA): TGTGCCAGCAGCCCCGGGACAGCCTACGAGCAGTACTTC. Protein product: CASSPGTAYEQYF.

In its sample, this clone was seen once. This chain connects TRBV19 to TRBJ1-2, with D unresolved. CDR1 and CDR2 (germline): LNHDA, SQIVND (reference sequence). Deletions cut 7 bases from V and 6 bases from J, with 9 bases between. The CDR3 spans 11 residues. The CDR3 coding sequence is TGTGCCAGTACTAGCGTCGATGGCTACACCTTC. Translating it yields CASTSVDGYTF.

This clone was recorded once. CDR3 bases: TGTGCCAGCAGTTTAGAGGCGTTGGGGAACACTGAAGCTTTCTTT. Residues: CASSLEALGNTEAFF. V gene TRBV27 combines with J gene TRBJ1-1; D is undetermined. Trimming removed 2 bases from V and 1 base from J, with 11 bases in between. From germline, CDR1 is MNHEY and CDR2 SMNVEV (reference sequence). The CDR3 has 15 amino acids.

This clone was detected only a few times. V and J are TRBV29-1 and TRBJ2-5, with 8 bases fitting TRBD2. The germline gives CDR1 SQVTM, CDR2 ANQGSEA. The CDR3 covers 14 residues. V lost 4 bases and J lost 4; bases outside the gene matches: 8. The CDR3 nucleotides read TGCAGCGTTGCTGGCCAGCGGGGGCTAGAGACCCAGTACTTC. Protein: CSVAGQRGLETQYF.

The CDR3 sequence: CASSENGRVQETQYF. CDR3 coding DNA: TGTGCCAGCAGTGAAAACGGGAGGGTTCAAGAGACCCAGTACTTC. The chain employs TRBV2 and TRBJ2-5, with 8 bases fitting TRBD2. Germline V CDR1 and CDR2: SNHLY, FYNNEI. The CDR3 totals 15 residues. Trimming removed 2 bases from V and 2 bases from J; junction bases left unmatched: 4.

This CDR3 reads CASALAGGNEQFF. The CDR3 region has the DNA TGTGCCAGCGCGCTAGCGGGAGGCAATGAGCAGTTCTTC. J is TRBJ2-1 and V is TRBV27; 11 nucleotides match TRBD2. The CDR3 totals 13 residues. CDR1 MNHEY and CDR2 SMNVEV come from the germline V gene (reference sequence). V was clipped by 8 bases and J by 6 bases; unmatched bases: 3.

The chain couples TRBV4-2 to TRBJ2-3; 12 nucleotides line up with TRBD2. Trimming cost V 1 base and J 3 bases; bases outside gene matches: 2. CDR1 and CDR2 from the germline V gene are LGHNA and YNFKEQ. The CDR3 is made up of 16 amino acids. CDR3 protein: CASSQVTSGGTDTQYF. The CDR3, as DNA: TGTGCCAGCAGCCAAGTAACTAGCGGGGGGACAGATACGCAGTATTTT.

The gene calls are TRBV28 and TRBJ2-7, with a possible D match to TRBD1 (6 bases). CDR3 length: 12 residues. Germline assignment: CDR1 MDHEN and CDR2 SYDVKM. Trimming pared 3 bases from V and 9 bases from J, leaving 12 bases between. The CDR3 here is CASSFGGAGQYF. The CDR3 coding sequence is TGTGCCAGCAGTTTTGGGGGCGCGGGGCAGTACTTC.

The gene calls are TRBV19 and TRBJ1-2; no definite D call. V lost 5 bases and J 4 bases, leaving 8 bases between the germline ends. Germline CDR1 reads LNHDA; CDR2 reads SQIVND (reference sequence). The CDR3 contains 12 residues. As DNA, the CDR3 is TGTGCCAGTAGTCCGCGTGCCTATGGCTACACCTTC. Residues: CASSPRAYGYTF.

The V call is TRBV5-4, the J call TRBJ2-3; perhaps TRBD2 as D (6 bases). Trimming pared 1 base from V and 4 bases from J, leaving 10 bases between. The V gene's germline CDR1 is SGHNT and CDR2 YYREEE (reference sequence). The CDR3 is 14 residues long. The CDR3 sequence: CASSLYGSSDTQYF. CDR3 in DNA: TGTGCCAGCAGCTTGTACGGGAGCTCAGATACGCAGTATTTT.

The sample holds a few counts of this clone. The chain carries TRBV2 and TRBJ1-4; D gene unclear. The germline gives CDR1 SNHLY, CDR2 FYNNEI. Deletions cut 5 bases from V and 7 bases from J, with 11 bases between. The CDR3 consists of 13 residues. The CDR3 nucleotides are TGTGCCAGCAGTCCTCGACTGTTTGAAAAACTGTTTTTT. It translates to CASSPRLFEKLFF.

The chain recombines TRBV9 with TRBJ2-2, with 10 bases that match TRBD1. CDR3 size: 17 residues. Germline lookup yields CDR1 SGDLS and CDR2 YYNGEE. V lost 4 bases to trimming and J lost 4 bases; unmatched junction nucleotides: 10. The CDR3 protein is CASSTSDRGLITGELFF. Written as DNA, the CDR3 is TGTGCCAGCAGCACCTCCGACAGGGGGCTTATCACCGGGGAGCTGTTTTTT.

This clone was detected a few times. The chain links TRBV19 to TRBJ1-1; 7 bases map to TRBD1. The ends lost 4 bases at V and 3 bases at J; junction bases unmatched: 2. The CDR3 is 13 amino acids. Germline V CDR1 and CDR2: LNHDA, SQIVND (reference sequence). The CDR3 loop is CASSSQGDTEAFF. The CDR3, as DNA: TGTGCCAGTAGTAGTCAGGGGGACACTGAAGCTTTCTTT. Full variable domain (remainder filled in from reference TRBV19 and TRBJ1-1): DGGITQSPKYLFRKEGQNVTLSCEQNLNHDAMYWYRQDPGQGLRLIYYSQIVNDFQKGDIAEGYSVSREKKESFPLTVTSAQKNPTAFYLCASSSQGDTEAFFGQGTRLTVV.